The sequence of this T cell receptor (beta chain) was determined in a study of shared clonotypes between healthy human individuals. This clone came up once. Naive CD8 populations comprised CD45RO-negative cells positively selected for CCR7, excluding terminally differentiated effector memory CD45RA+ cells. Germline V gene sequence: CDR1 MDHEN, CDR2 SYDVKM. This CDR3 comprises 15 residues. Trimming removed 5 bases from V and 5 bases from J; junction bases left unmatched: 8. Assay used: immunoSEQ multiplex PCR; TCRdb lists only in-frame clones, some missing. The table includes about 820,000 clones, around 92% detected once.

The chain is built from TRBV28 and TRBJ2-5; 10 positions agree with TRBD1. Source material: naive CD8+ T cells sorted from blood. The sequence came from a man aged 25 to 45 in good health. This chain's CDR3 is CASSPGQGWRETQYF. The CDR3, as DNA: TGTGCCAGCAGTCCGGGACAGGGGTGGAGGGAGACCCAGTACTTC.